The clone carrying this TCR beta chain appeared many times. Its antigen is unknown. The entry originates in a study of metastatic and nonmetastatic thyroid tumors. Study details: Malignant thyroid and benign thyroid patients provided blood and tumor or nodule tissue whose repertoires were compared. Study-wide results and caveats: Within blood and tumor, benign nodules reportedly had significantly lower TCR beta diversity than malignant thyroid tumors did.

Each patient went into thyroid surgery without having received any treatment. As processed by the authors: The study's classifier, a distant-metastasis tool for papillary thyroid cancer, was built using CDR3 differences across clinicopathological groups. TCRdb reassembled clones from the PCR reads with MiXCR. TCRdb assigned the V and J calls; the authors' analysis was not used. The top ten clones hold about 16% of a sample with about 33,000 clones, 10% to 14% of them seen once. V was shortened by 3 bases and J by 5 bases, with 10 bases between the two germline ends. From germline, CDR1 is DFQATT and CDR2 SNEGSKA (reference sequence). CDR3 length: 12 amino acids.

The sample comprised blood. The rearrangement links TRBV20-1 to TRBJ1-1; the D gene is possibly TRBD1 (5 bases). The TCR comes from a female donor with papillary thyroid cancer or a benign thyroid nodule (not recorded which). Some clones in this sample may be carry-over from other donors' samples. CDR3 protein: CSASNGGTEAFF. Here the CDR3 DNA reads TGCAGTGCTAGTAACGGGGGAACTGAAGCTTTCTTT.